Below, one T cell receptor beta chain is given with its context. Per the original data handling: The authors estimated nucleated cell counts from reference gene primer amplification. This table comes from immunoSEQ multiplex PCR, and its TCRdb copy is limited to in-frame clones, with some not included. V and J calls plus clone size are reproduced from that table; the DNA served to infer D and trimming. Counted here are some 330,000 clones, roughly 90% occurring once; the ten biggest clones make up roughly 18%. The CDR3 runs 14 residues. V was pared by 1 base and J by 6 bases, with 10 bases between. Germline CDR1 is LNHNV and CDR2 is YYDKDF (reference sequence). The data belong to a study of blood T cell repertoires in COVID-19. Everyone who took part was roughly 18 to 89 years old, and they came from about two dozen US areas. Cohort placement rested on clinical history that participants reported themselves.

V is TRBV15 and J is TRBJ2-1; perhaps TRBD2 as D (5 bases). Sequencing was carried out using PBMCs or T cells enriched from blood (not recorded which). The source is a woman aged 30 to 39 who had recovered from COVID-19. The CDR3 sequence is CATSRARTGNEQFF. In DNA form, the CDR3 reads TGTGCCACCAGCAGAGCCCGGACTGGCAATGAGCAGTTCTTC. The variable domain in full, completed from reference TRBV15 and TRBJ2-1, reads DAMVIQNPRYQVTQFGKPVTLSCSQTLNHNVMYWYQQKSSQAPKLLFHYYDKDFNNEADTPDNFQSRRPNTSFCFLDIRSPGLGDTAMYLCATSRARTGNEQFFGPGTRLTVL.